The 5 T cell receptor beta chains reported below all come from one sample, sequenced in a study of T cells in Graves' hyperthyroidism and ophthalmopathy. Amplification yielded TCR beta CDR3 regions, with RNA transcripts as the source. Carried out on the TCR CDR3, a first-round RT-PCR used the HTBI primer set. TCRdb re-called the multiplex PCR reads through MiXCR, storing one row per CDR3 protein. The repertoire holds 480,000 or so distinct CDR3 sequences, with 40% to 55% as singletons. Sequences were obtained from peripheral blood or thyroid tissue (not recorded which). These receptor sequences come from an adult woman with Graves' disease, either hyperthyroidism or ophthalmopathy (not recorded which).

V and J are TRBV7-2 and TRBJ2-7; the match to TRBD2 covers 13 bases. From germline, CDR1 is SGHTA and CDR2 FQGNSA. The CDR3 length is 17 residues. The J segment lost 6 bases and the V segment lost 5 bases, leaving 13 bases of the junction unmatched. The CDR3 DNA is TGTGCCAGCAGCCTAAGGACTAGCGGGAGTGGGAGAACCGAGCAGTACTTC. It specifies CASSLRTSGSGRTEQYF.

Concerning this clonotype: One end of the junction does not line up with germline, which may come from a read error. The chain employs TRBV7-7 and TRBJ2-5, with TRBD2 identical over 7 bases. The CDR3 covers 11 residues. Per the germline V gene, CDR1 is SSHAT and CDR2 is FNYEAQ (reference sequence). CDR3 in amino acids: CASSSGEGKYF. The CDR3 DNA reads TGTGCTAGCAGCTCGGGGGAGGGAAAGTACTTC.

This clonotype has at least ten counts. This may arise from a read error, as a much more abundant clone is one base away. The chain has TRBV5-7 and TRBJ2-5; no reliable D call. TRBV5-7 has ORF status, its function being uncertain. Trimming pared 2 bases from V and 3 bases from J, leaving 2 bases between. CDR3 length: 11 amino acids. Here the CDR3 DNA reads TGTGCCAGCAGCTTCGAAGAGACCCAGTACTTC. It is translated as CASSFEETQYF.

With respect to this clonotype: One end of the junction does not line up with germline, which may come from a read error. This chain joins TRBV19 and TRBJ2-7; 12 bases map to TRBD2. CDR1 and CDR2 from the germline V gene are LNHDA and SQIVND (reference sequence). The CDR3 has 15 amino acids. Here the CDR3 reads CASSETSGGSCEQYF. The CDR3 bases are TGTGCCAGTAGCGAGACTAGCGGGGGATCCTGCGAGCAGTACTTC.

V is TRBV7-3 and J is TRBJ2-6, with D possibly being TRBD2 (5 bases). The V end was cut by 5 bases, the J end by 0 bases, with 11 bases between. Per the germline V gene, CDR1 is SGHTA and CDR2 is FQGTGA. The CDR3 has 16 residues. The CDR3: CASSRDGDSGANVLTF. DNA for the CDR3: TGTGCCAGCAGCCGGGATGGGGACTCTGGGGCCAACGTCCTGACTTTC.